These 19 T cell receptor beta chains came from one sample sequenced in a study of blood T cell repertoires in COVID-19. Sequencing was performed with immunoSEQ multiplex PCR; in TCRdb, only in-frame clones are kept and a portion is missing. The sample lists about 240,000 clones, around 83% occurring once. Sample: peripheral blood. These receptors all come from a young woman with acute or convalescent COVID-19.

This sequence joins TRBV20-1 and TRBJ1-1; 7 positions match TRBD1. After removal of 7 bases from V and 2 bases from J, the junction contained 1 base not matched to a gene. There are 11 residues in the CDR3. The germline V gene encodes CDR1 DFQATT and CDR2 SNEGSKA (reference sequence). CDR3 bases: TGCAGTGGGGACAGAAACACTGAAGCTTTCTTT. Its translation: CSGDRNTEAFF.

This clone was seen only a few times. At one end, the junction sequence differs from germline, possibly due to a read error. The CDR3 is CASIEDRVSNQPQHF. CDR3 in DNA: TGTGCCAGCATTGAAGACAGGGTTAGCAATCAGCCCCAGCATTTT. The chain has TRBV2 and TRBJ1-5; TRBD1 matches at 7 bases. Germline CDR1 SNHLY, CDR2 FYNNEI. The CDR3 has 15 residues. Together with reference TRBV2 and TRBJ1-5, the CDR3 gives the full variable domain: EPEVTQTPSHQVTQMGQEVILRCVPISNHLYFYWYRQILGQKVEFLVSFYNNEISEKSEIFDDQFSVERPDGSNFTLKIRSTKLEDSAMYFCASIEDRVSNQPQHFGDGTRLSIL.

CDR3 protein: CASSYSSQGRSPLHF. In DNA, the CDR3 is TGTGCCAGCAGTTACTCGTCGCAGGGAAGATCACCCCTCCACTTT. The rearrangement uses TRBV6-5 and TRBJ1-6, with a weak D call TRBD1 (5 bases). The germline CDR1 and CDR2 sequences are MNHEY and SVGAGI. The CDR3 has 15 amino acids. The V end lost 0 bases, the J end lost 10 bases, and 13 bases lay between the germline ends.

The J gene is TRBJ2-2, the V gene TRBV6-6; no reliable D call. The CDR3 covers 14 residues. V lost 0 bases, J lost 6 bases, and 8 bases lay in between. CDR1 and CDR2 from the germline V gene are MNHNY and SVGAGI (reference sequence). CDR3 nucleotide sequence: TGTGCCAGCAGTTACTCGACTCTATCCGGGGAGCTGTTTTTT. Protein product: CASSYSTLSGELFF.

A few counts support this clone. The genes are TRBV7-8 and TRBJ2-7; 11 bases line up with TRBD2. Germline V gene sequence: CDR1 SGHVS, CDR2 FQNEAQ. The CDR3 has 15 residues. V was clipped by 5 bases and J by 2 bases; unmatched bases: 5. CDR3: CASSKLAGGPYEQYF. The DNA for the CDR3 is TGTGCCAGCAGCAAGTTAGCGGGAGGGCCCTACGAGCAGTACTTC.

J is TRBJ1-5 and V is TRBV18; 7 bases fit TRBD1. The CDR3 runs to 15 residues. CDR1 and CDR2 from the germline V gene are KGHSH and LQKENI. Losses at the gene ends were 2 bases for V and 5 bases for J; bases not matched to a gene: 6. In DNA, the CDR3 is TGTGCCAGCTCACCAAAGACAGGGCGCTATCAGCCCCAGCATTTT. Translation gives CASSPKTGRYQPQHF.

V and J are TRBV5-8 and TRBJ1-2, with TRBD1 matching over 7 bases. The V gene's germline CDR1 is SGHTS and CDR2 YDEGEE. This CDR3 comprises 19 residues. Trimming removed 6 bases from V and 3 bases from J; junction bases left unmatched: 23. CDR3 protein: CASTVSWRIKQGYHYGYTF. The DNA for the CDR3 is TGTGCCAGCACAGTCAGTTGGCGCATAAAACAGGGGTATCACTATGGCTACACCTTC.

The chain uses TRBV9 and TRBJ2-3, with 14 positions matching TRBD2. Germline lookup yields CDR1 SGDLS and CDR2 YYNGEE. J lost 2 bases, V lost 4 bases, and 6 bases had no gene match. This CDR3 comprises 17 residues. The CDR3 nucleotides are TGTGCCAGCAGCTTGGGACTAGCGGGAGCCCTCACAGATACGCAGTATTTT. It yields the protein CASSLGLAGALTDTQYF.

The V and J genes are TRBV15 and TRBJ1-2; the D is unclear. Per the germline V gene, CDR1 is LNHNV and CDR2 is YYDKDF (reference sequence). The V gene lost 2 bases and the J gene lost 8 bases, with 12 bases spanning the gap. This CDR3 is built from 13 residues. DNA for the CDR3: TGTGCCACCAGCAGATATACCGGGAACGGCTACACCTTC. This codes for CATSRYTGNGYTF.

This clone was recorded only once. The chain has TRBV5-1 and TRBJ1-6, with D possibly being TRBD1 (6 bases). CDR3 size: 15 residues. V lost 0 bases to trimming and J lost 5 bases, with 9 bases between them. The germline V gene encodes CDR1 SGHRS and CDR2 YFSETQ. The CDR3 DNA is TGCGCCAGCAGCTTGGCTTGGACAGATAATTCACCCCTCCACTTT. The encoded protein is CASSLAWTDNSPLHF.

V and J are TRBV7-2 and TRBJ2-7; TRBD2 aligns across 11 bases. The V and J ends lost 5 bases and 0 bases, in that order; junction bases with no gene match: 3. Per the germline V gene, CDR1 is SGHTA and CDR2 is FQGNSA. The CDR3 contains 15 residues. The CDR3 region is CASSAGLAGSYEQYF. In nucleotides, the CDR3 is TGTGCCAGCAGCGCCGGACTAGCGGGCTCCTACGAGCAGTACTTC.

CDR3 in DNA: TGTGCCAGCAGCTTAGTTAGCGGGAGTAGAACAGATACGCAGTATTTT. Translated, it gives CASSLVSGSRTDTQYF. The chain links TRBV7-8 to TRBJ2-3, with 9 bases identical to TRBD2. V lost 1 base and J lost 3; bases outside the gene matches: 5. The CDR3 is made up of 16 amino acids. From germline, CDR1 is SGHVS and CDR2 FQNEAQ.

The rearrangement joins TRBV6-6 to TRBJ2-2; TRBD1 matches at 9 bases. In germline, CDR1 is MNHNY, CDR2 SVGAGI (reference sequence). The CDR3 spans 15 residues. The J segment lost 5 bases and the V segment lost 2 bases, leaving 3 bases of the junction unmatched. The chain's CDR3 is CASSYQGQGTGELFF. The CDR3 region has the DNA TGTGCCAGCAGTTACCAGGGACAGGGAACCGGGGAGCTGTTTTTT.

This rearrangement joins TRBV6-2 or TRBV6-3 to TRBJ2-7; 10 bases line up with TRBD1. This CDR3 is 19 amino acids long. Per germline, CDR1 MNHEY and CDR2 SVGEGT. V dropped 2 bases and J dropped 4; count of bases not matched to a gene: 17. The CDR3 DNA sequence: TGTGCCAGCAGTTACGGGCCAATCGTGGGACAGGGGCCAGCGTACGAGCAGTACTTC. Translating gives CASSYGPIVGQGPAYEQYF.

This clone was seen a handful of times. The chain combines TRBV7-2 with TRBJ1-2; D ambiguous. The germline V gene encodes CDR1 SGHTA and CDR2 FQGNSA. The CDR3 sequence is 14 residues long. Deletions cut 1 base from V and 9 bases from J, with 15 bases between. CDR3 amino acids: CASSLEGGLGSYTF. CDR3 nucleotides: TGTGCCAGCAGCTTAGAGGGAGGGCTGGGGAGCTACACCTTC.

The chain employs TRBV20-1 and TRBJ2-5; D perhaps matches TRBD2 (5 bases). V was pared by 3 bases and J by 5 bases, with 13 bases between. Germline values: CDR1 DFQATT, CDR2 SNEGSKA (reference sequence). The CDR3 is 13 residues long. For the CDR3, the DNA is TGCAGTGCTAGTGTACCCGAGCGGGAGACCCAGTACTTC. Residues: CSASVPERETQYF.

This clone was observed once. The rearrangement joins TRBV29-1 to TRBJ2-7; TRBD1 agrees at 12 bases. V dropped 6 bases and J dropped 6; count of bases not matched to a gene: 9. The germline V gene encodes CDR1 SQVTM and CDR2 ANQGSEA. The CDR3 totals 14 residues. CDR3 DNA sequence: TGCAGCGTCGAAACCGGGACAGGGGGCCCCGAGCAGTACTTC. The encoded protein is CSVETGTGGPEQYF.

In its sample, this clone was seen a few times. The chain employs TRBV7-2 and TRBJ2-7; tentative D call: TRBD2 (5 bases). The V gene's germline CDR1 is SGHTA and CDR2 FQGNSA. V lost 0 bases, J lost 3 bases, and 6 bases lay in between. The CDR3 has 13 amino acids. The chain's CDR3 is CASSLAGSYEQYF. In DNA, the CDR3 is TGTGCCAGCAGCTTAGCAGGGAGCTACGAGCAGTACTTC. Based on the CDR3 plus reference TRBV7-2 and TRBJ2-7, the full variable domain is GAGVSQSPSNKVTEKGKDVELRCDPISGHTALYWYRQSLGQGLEFLIYFQGNSAPDKSGLPSDRFSAERTGGSVSTLTIQRTQQEDSAVYLCASSLAGSYEQYFGPGTRLTVT.

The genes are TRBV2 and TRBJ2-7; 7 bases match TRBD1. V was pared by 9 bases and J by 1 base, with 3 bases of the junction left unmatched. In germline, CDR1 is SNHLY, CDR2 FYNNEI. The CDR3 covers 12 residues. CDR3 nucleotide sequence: TGTGCCAGTAAGACAGGGTCCTACGAGCAGTACTTC. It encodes CASKTGSYEQYF.